This is a list of T cell receptor beta chains from one sample in a study of cytomegalovirus exposure and HLA in healthy donors. Data came from immunoSEQ multiplex PCR; TCRdb stores just in-frame clones and leaves some out. This table holds about 120,000 clones, 79% found once. Specimen: PBMCs. Receptors originate from a woman younger than 35 in good health and CMV-seropositive. Both conserved end residues are part of each CDR3. The order of the fields is V gene, J gene, D gene, clone size, CDR3 DNA, CDR3 protein. D genes are given only for firm matches. Where a row states a size, it is once, few, many or the class of an expanded clone; other rows omit it.

TRBV7-9	TRBJ1-4	NA	once	TGTGCCAGCAGCTCGGACAGAATGAGCGAAAAACTGTTTTTT	CASSSDRMSEKLFF
TRBV5-6	TRBJ2-2	TRBD1	few	TGTGCCAGCAGCCAAGGACAGGCGGTGTACACCGGGGAGCTGTTTTTT	CASSQGQAVYTGELFF
TRBV9	TRBJ2-1	NA	NA	TGTGCCAGCAGCGTAGAGAGCAATGAGCAGTTCTTC	CASSVESNEQFF
TRBV7-9	TRBJ2-7	NA	NA	TGTGCCAGCAGCCCGCCTGAGTTCTCCTACGAGCAGTACTTC	CASSPPEFSYEQYF
TRBV19	TRBJ2-5	NA	NA	TGTGCCAGTAGTATCAGTCAGGCCCAAGAGACCCAGTACTTC	CASSISQAQETQYF
TRBV19	TRBJ1-5	TRBD1	few	TGTGCCAGTAGTATAGTTGGACAGGGGAGCTATCAGCCCCAGCATTTT	CASSIVGQGSYQPQHF
TRBV5-1	TRBJ2-2	NA	NA	TGCGCCAGCAGCCCGCTAGGGAACACCGGGGAGCTGTTTTTT	CASSPLGNTGELFF
TRBV19	TRBJ1-1	NA	NA	TGTGCCAGTAGTATAGTCGGAGTTGAAGCTTTCTTT	CASSIVGVEAFF
TRBV14	TRBJ2-1	TRBD2	once	TGTGCCAGCAGCCAAGATCTGCTAGCGGATAAGTATGGGTTCTTC	CASSQDLLADKYGFF
TRBV27	TRBJ1-5	NA	NA	TGTGCCAGCAGTCAGGGGATGGGGCCCCAGCATTTT	CASSQGMGPQHF
TRBV7-9	TRBJ2-3	NA	NA	TGTGCCAGCAGCCCCTGGGGGCCGCTGGATACGCAGTATTTT	CASSPWGPLDTQYF
TRBV2	TRBJ1-1	NA	NA	TGTGCCAGCAGTTCTTGGGAGGACACTGAAGCTTTCTTT	CASSSWEDTEAFF
TRBV7-9	TRBJ2-7	TRBD2	NA	TGTGCCAGCAGCGACCCTTTGACTAGCGGAACCTACGAGCAGTACTTC	CASSDPLTSGTYEQYF
TRBV5-1	TRBJ1-1	NA	NA	TGCGCCACCAAGGAACTAACAGGAACTGAAGCTTTCTTT	CATKELTGTEAFF
TRBV28	TRBJ1-1	TRBD1	NA	TGTGCCATCGGAAGGGGGCACACTGAAGCTTTCTTT	CAIGRGHTEAFF
TRBV7-9	TRBJ2-7	NA	NA	TGTGCCAGCAGTTCAGAGGTGGGGGGTAGTGTATCCTACGAGCAGTACTTC	CASSSEVGGSVSYEQYF
TRBV5-1	TRBJ2-1	TRBD2	NA	TGCGCCAGCAGCTCCCAAATCGGACTAGCGGAGCAGTTCTTC	CASSSQIGLAEQFF
TRBV4-1	TRBJ1-5	TRBD1	few	TGCGCCAGCAGCCAAGGGGACAGGAGGGACCAGCCCCAGCATTTT	CASSQGDRRDQPQHF
TRBV7-9	TRBJ1-1	NA	NA	TGTGCCAGCAGCTCCACTTCGAACACTGAAGCTTTCTTT	CASSSTSNTEAFF
TRBV5-4	TRBJ2-7	TRBD2	few	TGTGCCAGCAGCTTGGCTAGCGGGAGCTACGAGCAGTACTTC	CASSLASGSYEQYF
TRBV5-6	TRBJ2-5	TRBD2	NA	TGTGCCAGCAGCTTGTTGGGACTAGCGGGGGAAAGTGAGACCCAGTACTTC	CASSLLGLAGESETQYF
TRBV6-5	TRBJ1-2	NA	NA	TGTGCCAGCGCCCTGCAAACCTACGGTAACTATGGCTACACCTTC	CASALQTYGNYGYTF
TRBV28	TRBJ2-7	TRBD1	once	TGTGCCAGCCGACAGGGGGCCCGGGGGCAGTACTTC	CASRQGARGQYF
TRBV9	TRBJ1-1	TRBD1	NA	TGTGCCAGCAGCGTTATAGTCGGTCCAGGGGGGACTGAAGCTTTCTTT	CASSVIVGPGGTEAFF
TRBV29-1	TRBJ2-2	TRBD2	NA	TGCAGCGTCGGGACTATCCTCACCGGGGAGCTGTTTTTT	CSVGTILTGELFF
TRBV7-3	TRBJ2-3	NA	NA	TGTGCCAGCAGCTTAACGGGCCTTGATACGCAGTATTTT	CASSLTGLDTQYF
TRBV5-1	TRBJ2-7	TRBD1	NA	TGCGCCAGCAGCCGCTTTGATACATCGGGACAGGGATACGAGCAGTACTTC	CASSRFDTSGQGYEQYF
TRBV6-1	TRBJ1-4	NA	few	TGTGCCAGCAGTGCTGGGGGCCTGAGATGGGAAAAACTGTTTTTT	CASSAGGLRWEKLFF
TRBV4-1	TRBJ2-1	TRBD2	once	TGCGCCAGCAGCCAAGGGGGCGGGAGGTTTTACAATGAGCAGTTCTTC	CASSQGGGRFYNEQFF
TRBV5-1	TRBJ2-1	NA	NA	TGCGCCAGCAGCTTGGCAGCGGTTAGAGAAGAGCAGTTCTTC	CASSLAAVREEQFF
TRBV5-4	TRBJ1-1	NA	NA	TGTGCCAGCAGCTTGGGCCCGGTAACGAACACTGAAGCTTTCTTT	CASSLGPVTNTEAFF
TRBV18	TRBJ2-3	NA	NA	TGTGCCAGCTCACCCGGCGGGGCAGATACGCAGTATTTT	CASSPGGADTQYF
TRBV9	TRBJ1-5	NA	NA	TGTGCCAGCAGCGTAGGGTGTAGGGGTAGCAATCAGCCCCAGCATTTT	CASSVGCRGSNQPQHF
TRBV13	TRBJ2-5	NA	NA	TGTGCCAGCAGCCACGGGACTCAAGAGACCCAGTACTTC	CASSHGTQETQYF
TRBV9	TRBJ1-1	NA	once	TGTGCCAGCAGCGTAGTGACGAGGGACACTGAAGCTTTCTTT	CASSVVTRDTEAFF
TRBV11-3	TRBJ1-1	NA	NA	TGTGCCAGCAGCCGCTTGACAGACACTGAAGCTTTCTTT	CASSRLTDTEAFF
TRBV13	TRBJ2-3	NA	NA	TGTGCCAGCAGCTTAACGGGATCAGATACGCAGTATTTT	CASSLTGSDTQYF
TRBV5-1	TRBJ2-5	TRBD2	NA	TGCGCCAGCAGCTTGGAGGGACTAGCGGGAGTTGGGGAGACCCAGTACTTC	CASSLEGLAGVGETQYF
TRBV30	TRBJ1-1	TRBD1	once	TGTGCCTGGAGTTTGGTGGGACAGGGGAGGTCTGAAGCTTTCTTT	CAWSLVGQGRSEAFF